This TCR beta chain was retrieved from a study of cytomegalovirus exposure and HLA in healthy donors. The V and J ends lost 1 base and 2 bases respectively, with 7 bases between them. Germline values: CDR1 SGHTA, CDR2 FQGTGA. The CDR3 has 14 amino acids. Sequenced by immunoSEQ multiplex PCR; TCRdb stores in-frame clones only, minus some. This sample carries 150,000 or so clones, 85% to 90% of them seen once, and the ten largest clones take about 1.2%. To note about this clone: Antigen: not known.

Study-wide results and limits: Most TCR sequences showed up rarely, but some public TCRs showed up in many donors.

This clonotype was obtained from a woman between 18 and 29 years old in good health and CMV-seronegative. The chain has TRBV7-3 and TRBJ2-3; D gene unclear. Sequenced material: PBMCs. The DNA for the CDR3 is TGTGCCAGCAGCTTAAACACATACACAGATACGCAGTATTTT. It translates to CASSLNTYTDTQYF.